This TCR beta chain was documented in a study of cytomegalovirus exposure and HLA in healthy donors. General study results and limits: The Asian-associated ancestry cluster reportedly had fewer N-insertions than the 666-donor mean in a later analysis. The study reported that TCR beta sequences accurately predicted HLA-A and HLA-B alleles in most subjects.

The PCR had 60 Vbeta and 13 Jbeta primers. Under the authors' procedure: A follow-up analysis tallied about 80 million unique TCR beta chains, roughly 11 million shared. Generated by immunoSEQ multiplex PCR, the TCRdb table keeps only in-frame clones and is missing some. V and J calls and clone size follow that table, whereas D and trimming were derived from the DNA. The sample has some 130,000 clones; 76% are singletons. In this sample, this clone turned up once. Its antigen is not known. Germline CDR1 reads MDHEN; CDR2 reads SYDVKM. J lost 4 bases, V lost 6 bases, and 7 bases had no gene match. This CDR3 comprises 14 residues. Samples came from healthy bone marrow donors.

This receptor was taken from a female donor in good health and CMV-seropositive. V usage is TRBV28 and J usage is TRBJ1-1; TRBD1 aligns across 8 bases. Sequencing was carried out using PBMCs. DNA for the CDR3: TGTGCCAGCAGATTTCAGGGGGCCAGCACTGAAGCTTTCTTT. The encoded protein is CASRFQGASTEAFF.